This T cell receptor beta chain was obtained from a study of control samples from healthy donors and cancer patients. Repertoires were generated with immunoSEQ multiplex PCR, while TCRdb's copy carries only in-frame clones and drops some. The sample shows approximately 83,000 clones, about 92% of them seen only once. Sequences were obtained from blood. The source of this sequence is a woman in her thirties in good health.

CDR3 sequence: CASSSWGSGNTIYF. CDR3 coding DNA: TGTGCCAGCAGTTCCTGGGGTTCTGGAAACACCATATATTTT. The chain is built from TRBV28 and TRBJ1-3; D uncertain. The germline gives CDR1 MDHEN, CDR2 SYDVKM. Between the trimmed V and J ends, which lost 4 bases and 1 base, there was a span of 8 bases. The CDR3 length is 14 residues.